This T cell receptor (beta chain) was retrieved from a study of spatial heterogeneity in lung cancer. Turning to the study itself: Counts of TCR transcripts in tumor regions correlated strongly with a T cell module score (derived from matched bulk RNA-seq). The study observed each unique TCR and UMI combination more than ten times on average in raw reads.

Time point of the sample: sample taken at primary tumor resection. V was clipped by 5 bases and J by 8 bases; unmatched bases: 8. There are 14 residues in the CDR3. The germline V gene encodes CDR1 DFQATT and CDR2 SNEGSKA (reference sequence). Study results and caveats: Counts that tracked tumor mutation counts were those of expanded intratumoral alpha and beta TCRs.

This clonotype has at least ten counts. Its antigen is still unknown. All TCR cDNA molecules were individually tagged with a unique molecular identifier. TCRdb reprocessed the 5' RACE reads via MiXCR and lists one record per CDR3 protein. The sample has 5,600 or so distinct CDR3 sequences; around 5% are singletons. The receptor was derived from a male donor with early-stage non-small cell lung cancer. J is TRBJ2-1 and V is TRBV20-1, with 11 bases matching TRBD2. The source was lung tumor tissue, collected at surgery. CDR3 DNA: TGCAGTGCTTCACGACTAGCGGGATCGTATGAGCAGTTCTTC. Residues: CSASRLAGSYEQFF.